The 5 T cell receptor beta chains below were found in one sample sequenced in a study of OX40 agonist ivuxolimab in advanced cancers. Using immunoSEQ multiplex PCR, the repertoire was profiled, and TCRdb retains in-frame clones only, with some absent. In the table there are 60,000 to 90,000 clones, 65% to 85% of which are singletons. The input for sequencing was CD4+ or CD8+ T cells sorted from blood, taken in a trial of the OX40 agonist ivuxolimab. All receptors derive from an adult with an advanced solid tumor such as melanoma, head and neck, liver or kidney cancer.

The chain couples TRBV28 to TRBJ2-7, with unresolved D. Trimming took 5 bases from V and 0 from J, leaving 17 bases between them. There are 16 residues in the CDR3. CDR1 is MDHEN, CDR2 SYDVKM, per germline. The CDR3 coding sequence is TGTGCCAGCAGTCCACAAACAGTAGGGATCTCCTACGAGCAGTACTTC. Its translation: CASSPQTVGISYEQYF. Using reference TRBV28 and TRBJ2-7 for the parts outside the CDR3, the full variable domain is DVKVTQSSRYLVKRTGEKVFLECVQDMDHENMFWYRQDPGLGLRLIYFSYDVKMKEKGDIPEGYSVSREKKERFSLILESASTNQTSMYLCASSPQTVGISYEQYFGPGTRLTVT.

The chain links TRBV10-2 to TRBJ2-3, with D perhaps being TRBD1 or TRBD2 (5 bases each). The CDR3 has 14 residues. Trimming left V 1 base short and J 0 bases short, with 5 bases between. Germline CDR1 WSHSY, CDR2 SAAADI. The CDR3 loop is CASSEWDSTDTQYF. CDR3 coding DNA: TGCGCCAGCAGTGAGTGGGACAGCACAGATACGCAGTATTTT.

The chain recombines TRBV7-2 with TRBJ2-7; 9 bases are a match to TRBD1. V shed 5 bases, J shed 5 bases, and the junction held 10 bases outside the gene matches. The CDR3 has 15 amino acids. Germline-derived CDR1 and CDR2 are SGHTA and FQGNSA. CDR3 sequence (DNA): TGTGCCAGCAGCCCCGGGGGACAGGGCATCCACGAGCAGTACTTC. It specifies CASSPGGQGIHEQYF.

The J gene is TRBJ2-7, the V gene TRBV27; TRBD2 aligns across 11 bases. There are 16 residues in the CDR3. V lost 2 bases, J lost 7 bases, and 10 bases stayed unmatched. CDR1 is MNHEY and CDR2 is SMNVEV in the germline V gene (reference sequence). This CDR3 is CASSLTLAGAGGEQYF. CDR3 coding DNA: TGTGCCAGCAGTTTAACACTAGCGGGGGCAGGTGGGGAGCAGTACTTC.

The J gene is TRBJ2-3, the V gene TRBV6-5, with a tentative D call TRBD1 (7 bases). CDR3 size: 14 residues. V was trimmed by 5 bases and J by 5 bases, leaving 14 bases between them. Germline V gives CDR1 MNHEY, CDR2 SVGAGI. The CDR3 sequence: CASSIRQGLDTQYF. CDR3 sequence (DNA): TGTGCCAGCAGTATCCGACAGGGACTAGATACGCAGTATTTT.